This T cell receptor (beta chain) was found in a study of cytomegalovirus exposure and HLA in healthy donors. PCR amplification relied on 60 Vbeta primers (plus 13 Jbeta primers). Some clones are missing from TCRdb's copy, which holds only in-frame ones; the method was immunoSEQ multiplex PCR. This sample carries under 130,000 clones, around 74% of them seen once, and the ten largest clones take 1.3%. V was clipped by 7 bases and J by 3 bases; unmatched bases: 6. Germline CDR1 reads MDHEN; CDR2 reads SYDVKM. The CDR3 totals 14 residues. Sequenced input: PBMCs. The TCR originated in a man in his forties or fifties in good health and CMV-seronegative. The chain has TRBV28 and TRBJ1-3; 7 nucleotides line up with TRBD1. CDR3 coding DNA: TGTGCCAGCATTACAGGGGCACGTGGAAACACCATATATTTT. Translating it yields CASITGARGNTIYF.